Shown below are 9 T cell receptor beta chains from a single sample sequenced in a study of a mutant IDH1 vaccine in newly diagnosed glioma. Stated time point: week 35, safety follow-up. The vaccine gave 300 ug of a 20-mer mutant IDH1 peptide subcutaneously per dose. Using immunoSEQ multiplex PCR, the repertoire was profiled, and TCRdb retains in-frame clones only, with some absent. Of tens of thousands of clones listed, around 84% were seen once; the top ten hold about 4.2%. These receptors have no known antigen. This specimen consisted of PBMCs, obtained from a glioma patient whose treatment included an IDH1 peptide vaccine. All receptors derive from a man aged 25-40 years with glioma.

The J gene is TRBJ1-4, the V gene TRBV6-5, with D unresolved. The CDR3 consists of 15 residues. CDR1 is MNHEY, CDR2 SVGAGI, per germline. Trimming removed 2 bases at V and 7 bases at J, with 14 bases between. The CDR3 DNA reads TGTGCCAGCAGTTACATAGACGGGCGACGTGAAAAACTGTTTTTT. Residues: CASSYIDGRREKLFF.

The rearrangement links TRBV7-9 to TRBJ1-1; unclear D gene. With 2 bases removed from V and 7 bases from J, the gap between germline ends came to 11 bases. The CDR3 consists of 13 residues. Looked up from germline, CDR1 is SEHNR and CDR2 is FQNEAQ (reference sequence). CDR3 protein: CASSLFSGYEAFF. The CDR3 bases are TGTGCCAGCAGCTTATTTTCAGGTTATGAAGCTTTCTTT.

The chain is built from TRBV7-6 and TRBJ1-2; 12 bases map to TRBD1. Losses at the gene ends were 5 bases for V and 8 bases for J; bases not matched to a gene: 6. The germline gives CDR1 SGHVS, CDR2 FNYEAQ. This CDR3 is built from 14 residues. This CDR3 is CASSKGQGAFGYTF. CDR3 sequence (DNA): TGTGCCAGCAGCAAGGGACAGGGGGCGTTCGGCTACACCTTC.

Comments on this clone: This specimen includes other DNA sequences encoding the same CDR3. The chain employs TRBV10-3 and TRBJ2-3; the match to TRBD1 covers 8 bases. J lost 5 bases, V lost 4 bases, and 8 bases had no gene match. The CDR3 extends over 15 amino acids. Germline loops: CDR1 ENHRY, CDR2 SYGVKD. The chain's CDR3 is CAISVGQGALDTQYF. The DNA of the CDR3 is TGTGCCATCAGTGTGGGGCAGGGGGCTTTAGATACGCAGTATTTT.

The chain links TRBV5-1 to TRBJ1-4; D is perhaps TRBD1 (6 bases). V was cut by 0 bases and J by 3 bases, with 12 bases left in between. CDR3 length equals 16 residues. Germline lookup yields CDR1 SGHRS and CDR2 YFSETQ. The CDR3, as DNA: TGCGCCAGCAGCTTGGCCGGGGGCGCAGCTAATGAAAAACTGTTTTTT. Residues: CASSLAGGAANEKLFF. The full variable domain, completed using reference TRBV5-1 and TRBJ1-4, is KAGVTQTPRYLIKTRGQQVTLSCSPISGHRSVSWYQQTPGQGLQFLFEYFSETQRNKGNFPGRFSGRQFSNSRSEMNVSTLELGDSALYLCASSLAGGAANEKLFFGSGTQLSVL.

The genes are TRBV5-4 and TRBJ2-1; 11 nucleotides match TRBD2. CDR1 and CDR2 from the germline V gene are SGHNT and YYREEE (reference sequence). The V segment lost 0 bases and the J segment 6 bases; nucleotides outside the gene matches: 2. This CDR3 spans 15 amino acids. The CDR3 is CASSLGLAGGNEQFF. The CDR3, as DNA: TGTGCCAGCAGCTTGGGGCTAGCGGGGGGCAATGAGCAGTTCTTC.

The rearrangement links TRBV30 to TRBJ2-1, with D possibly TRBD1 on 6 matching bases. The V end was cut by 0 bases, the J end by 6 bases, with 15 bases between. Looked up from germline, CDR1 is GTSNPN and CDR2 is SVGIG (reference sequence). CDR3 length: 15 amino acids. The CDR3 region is CAWSVLPGVANEQFF. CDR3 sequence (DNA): TGTGCCTGGAGTGTACTGCCAGGGGTTGCCAATGAGCAGTTCTTC. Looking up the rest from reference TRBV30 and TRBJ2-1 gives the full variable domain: SQTIHQWPATLVQPVGSPLSLECTVEGTSNPNLYWYRQAAGRGLQLLFYSVGIGQISSEVPQNLSASRPQDRQFILSSKKLLLSDSGFYLCAWSVLPGVANEQFFGPGTRLTVL.

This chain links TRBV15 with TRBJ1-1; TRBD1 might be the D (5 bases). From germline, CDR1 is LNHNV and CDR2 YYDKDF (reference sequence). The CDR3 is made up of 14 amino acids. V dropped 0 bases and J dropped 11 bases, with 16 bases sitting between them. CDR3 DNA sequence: TGTGCCACCAGCAGAGATGAAAGGGGTTGGGTTGCTTTCTTT. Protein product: CATSRDERGWVAFF.

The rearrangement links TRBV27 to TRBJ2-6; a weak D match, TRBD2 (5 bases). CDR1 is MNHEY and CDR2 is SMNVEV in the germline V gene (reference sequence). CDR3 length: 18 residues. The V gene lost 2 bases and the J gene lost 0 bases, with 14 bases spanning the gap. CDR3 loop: CASSLGSGFSSGANVLTF. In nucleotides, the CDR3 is TGTGCCAGCAGTTTAGGCAGCGGTTTCTCCTCTGGGGCCAACGTCCTGACTTTC. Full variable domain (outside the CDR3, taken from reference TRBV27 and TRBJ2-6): EAQVTQNPRYLITVTGKKLTVTCSQNMNHEYMSWYRQDPGLGLRQIYYSMNVEVTDKGDVPEGYKVSRKEKRNFPLILESPSPNQTSLYFCASSLGSGFSSGANVLTFGAGSRLTVL.